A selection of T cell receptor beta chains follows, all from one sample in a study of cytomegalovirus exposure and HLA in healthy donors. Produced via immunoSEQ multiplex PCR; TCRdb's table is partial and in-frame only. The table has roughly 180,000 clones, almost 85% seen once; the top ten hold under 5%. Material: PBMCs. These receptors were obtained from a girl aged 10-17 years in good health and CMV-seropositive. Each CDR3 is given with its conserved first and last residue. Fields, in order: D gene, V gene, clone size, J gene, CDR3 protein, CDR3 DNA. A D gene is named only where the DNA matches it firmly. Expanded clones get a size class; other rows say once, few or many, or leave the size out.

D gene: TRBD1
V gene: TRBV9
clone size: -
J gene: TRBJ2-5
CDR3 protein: CASTSGTGGQGETQYF
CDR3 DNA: TGTGCCAGCACCTCCGGGACAGGCGGACAAGGCGAGACCCAGTACTTC

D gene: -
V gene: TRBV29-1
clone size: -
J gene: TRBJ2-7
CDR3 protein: CSVVTETYEQYF
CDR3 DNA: TGCAGCGTTGTTACGGAGACCTACGAGCAGTACTTC

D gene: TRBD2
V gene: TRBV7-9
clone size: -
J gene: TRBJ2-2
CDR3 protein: CASSFGLALTGELFF
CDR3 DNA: TGTGCCAGCAGCTTCGGACTAGCGCTTACCGGGGAGCTGTTTTTT

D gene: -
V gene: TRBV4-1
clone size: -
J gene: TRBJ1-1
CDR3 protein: CASSQEFSTAGFFF
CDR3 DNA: TGCGCCAGCAGCCAAGAGTTTAGCACGGCTGGTTTCTTCTTT

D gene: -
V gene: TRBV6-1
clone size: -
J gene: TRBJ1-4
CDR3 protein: CASSERFMGGGTGSEKLFF
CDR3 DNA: TGTGCCAGCAGTGAAAGGTTTATGGGAGGAGGCACCGGGTCGGAAAAACTGTTTTTT

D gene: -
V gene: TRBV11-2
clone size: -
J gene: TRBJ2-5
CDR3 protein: CASSLAGGVGTQYF
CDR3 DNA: TGTGCCAGCAGCTTAGCCGGAGGGGTGGGTACCCAGTACTTC

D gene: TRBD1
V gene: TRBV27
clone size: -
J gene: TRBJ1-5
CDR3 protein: CASSLSIPDRDSNQPQHF
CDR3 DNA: TGTGCCAGCAGTCTCTCCATACCGGACAGGGATAGCAATCAGCCCCAGCATTTT

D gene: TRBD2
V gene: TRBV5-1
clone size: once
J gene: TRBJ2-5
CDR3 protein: CASTLGRGIGETQYF
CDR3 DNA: TGCGCCAGCACACTTGGGCGGGGGATTGGAGAGACCCAGTACTTC

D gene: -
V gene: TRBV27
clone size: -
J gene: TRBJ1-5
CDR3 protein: CASSYGLGNQPQHF
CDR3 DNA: TGTGCCAGCAGTTACGGACTGGGGAATCAGCCCCAGCATTTT

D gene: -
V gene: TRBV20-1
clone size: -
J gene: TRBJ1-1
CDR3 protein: CSATGNTEAFF
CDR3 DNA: TGCAGTGCTACAGGGAACACTGAAGCTTTCTTT

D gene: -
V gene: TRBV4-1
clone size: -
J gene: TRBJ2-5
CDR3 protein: CASSQDVWTGETQYF
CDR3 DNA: TGCGCCAGCAGCCAAGACGTTTGGACTGGGGAGACCCAGTACTTC

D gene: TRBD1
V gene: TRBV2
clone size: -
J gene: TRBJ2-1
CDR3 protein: CAVGQVYNEQFF
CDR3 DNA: TGTGCCGTCGGACAGGTTTACAATGAGCAGTTCTTC

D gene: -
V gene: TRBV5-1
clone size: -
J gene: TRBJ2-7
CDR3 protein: CASSLATGGGYEQYF
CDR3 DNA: TGCGCCAGCAGCTTGGCGACAGGCGGCGGGTACGAGCAGTACTTC

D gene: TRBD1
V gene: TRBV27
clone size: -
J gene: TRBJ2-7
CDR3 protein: CASSLWGDRGYEQYF
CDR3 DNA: TGTGCCAGCAGTCTATGGGGGGACAGGGGCTACGAGCAGTACTTC

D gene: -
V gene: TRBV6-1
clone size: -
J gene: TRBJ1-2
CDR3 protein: CASSRGVGYGYTF
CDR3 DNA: TGTGCCAGCAGTCGGGGGGTAGGCTATGGCTACACCTTC

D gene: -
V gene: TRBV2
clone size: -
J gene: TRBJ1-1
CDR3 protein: CASSEGQGWTEAFF
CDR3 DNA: TGTGCCAGCAGTGAAGGGCAGGGGTGGACTGAAGCTTTCTTT

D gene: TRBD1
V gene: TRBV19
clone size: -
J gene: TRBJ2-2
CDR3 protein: CASSTDRANTGELFF
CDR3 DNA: TGTGCCAGTAGTACTGACAGGGCTAACACCGGGGAGCTGTTTTTT